Each of the 2 T cell receptor beta chains below was sequenced from the same sample in a study of blood T cell repertoires in COVID-19. Only in-frame clones appear in the TCRdb table, and some are missing; sequencing was by immunoSEQ multiplex PCR. The sample shows fewer than 200,000 clones, around 82% of them seen only once. The specimen was PBMCs or T cells enriched from blood (not recorded which). Receptor source: a woman aged 45 to 65 in a cohort exposed to, infected with or recovered from COVID-19 (not recorded which).

V usage is TRBV9 and J usage is TRBJ2-7; 7 bases line up with TRBD1. This CDR3 has 14 residues. Unmatched junction bases numbered 2, after V lost 0 bases and J lost 2 bases. The germline V gene encodes CDR1 SGDLS and CDR2 YYNGEE. CDR3 loop: CASSVATGPYEQYF. CDR3 nucleotide sequence: TGTGCCAGCAGCGTAGCGACAGGGCCCTACGAGCAGTACTTC. Full variable domain (rest looked up from reference TRBV9 and TRBJ2-7): DSGVTQTPKHLITATGQRVTLRCSPRSGDLSVYWYQQSLDQGLQFLIQYYNGEERAKGNILERFSAQQFPDLHSELNLSSLELGDSALYFCASSVATGPYEQYFGPGTRLTVT.

The chain is built from TRBV4-1 and TRBJ2-1; D is perhaps TRBD2 (6 bases). From germline, CDR1 is MGHRA and CDR2 YSYEKL. The CDR3 totals 17 residues. V was cut by 2 bases and J by 0 bases, with 14 bases left in between. CDR3 sequence reads: CASSQKTGTPSYNEQFF. The CDR3 nucleotides read TGCGCCAGCAGCCAAAAAACCGGGACTCCCTCCTACAATGAGCAGTTCTTC.